A selection of T cell receptor beta chains follows, all from one sample in a study of cytomegalovirus exposure and HLA in healthy donors. The data were produced by immunoSEQ multiplex PCR, yet TCRdb's version contains in-frame clones alone and is incomplete. The data hold 60,000 to 95,000 clones, with nearly 80% observed a single time. The source material was PBMCs. The receptors shown here come from a woman aged 40 to 50 in good health and CMV-seropositive. Each CDR3 is given with its conserved first and last residue. The order of the fields is CDR3 protein, CDR3 DNA, V gene, clone size, J gene, D gene. A D gene is named only where the DNA matches it firmly. Size values are once, few and many counts, or a class for expanded clones, and some rows have none.

CDR3 protein: CASAGGANQETQYF
CDR3 DNA: TGTGCCAGCGCGGGGGGGGCTAACCAAGAGACCCAGTACTTC
V gene: TRBV14
clone size: NA
J gene: TRBJ2-5
D gene: TRBD2

CDR3 protein: CASKVGQGGTEAFF
CDR3 DNA: TGTGCCAGCAAGGTCGGACAGGGAGGGACTGAAGCTTTCTTT
V gene: TRBV6-5
clone size: once
J gene: TRBJ1-1
D gene: TRBD1

CDR3 protein: CASSMLPDSTYEQYF
CDR3 DNA: TGTGCCAGTAGTATGTTGCCGGACAGCACCTACGAGCAGTACTTC
V gene: TRBV19
clone size: NA
J gene: TRBJ2-7
D gene: NA

CDR3 protein: CASSPPRDRPNSPLHF
CDR3 DNA: TGTGCCAGCAGCCCGCCTCGGGACAGGCCTAATTCACCCCTCCACTTT
V gene: TRBV2
clone size: NA
J gene: TRBJ1-6
D gene: TRBD1

CDR3 protein: CASSIPGGGNEQFF
CDR3 DNA: TGTGCCAGCTCAATCCCAGGGGGTGGCAATGAGCAGTTCTTC
V gene: TRBV18
clone size: NA
J gene: TRBJ2-1
D gene: TRBD1

CDR3 protein: CASSPPQNTEAFF
CDR3 DNA: TGTGCCAGCAGTCCCCCACAGAACACTGAAGCTTTCTTT
V gene: TRBV28
clone size: NA
J gene: TRBJ1-1
D gene: NA

CDR3 protein: CSSSLAGGYSEAFF
CDR3 DNA: TGTTCCAGCAGCTTAGCGGGGGGGTACTCTGAAGCTTTCTTT
V gene: TRBV7-9
clone size: NA
J gene: TRBJ1-1
D gene: NA

CDR3 protein: CASSLGGGNTEAFF
CDR3 DNA: TGTGCCAGCAGCTTAGGGGGAGGGAACACTGAAGCTTTCTTT
V gene: TRBV7-9
clone size: NA
J gene: TRBJ1-1
D gene: NA

CDR3 protein: CASSSLRASLNTEAFF
CDR3 DNA: TGTGCCAGCAGCTCCCTGCGGGCGTCACTCAACACTGAAGCTTTCTTT
V gene: TRBV7-9
clone size: NA
J gene: TRBJ1-1
D gene: NA

CDR3 protein: CASTEQAAYNSPLHF
CDR3 DNA: TGTGCCAGCACCGAACAGGCAGCCTATAATTCACCCCTCCACTTT
V gene: TRBV6-5
clone size: NA
J gene: TRBJ1-6
D gene: NA

CDR3 protein: CASTPSGVLTGELFF
CDR3 DNA: TGTGCCAGCACCCCCTCCGGGGTCTTGACCGGGGAGCTGTTTTTT
V gene: TRBV6-1
clone size: NA
J gene: TRBJ2-2
D gene: NA

CDR3 protein: CASSPPQSVGRRETQYF
CDR3 DNA: TGTGCCAGCAGCCCTCCCCAGTCGGTGGGGAGGAGGGAGACCCAGTACTTC
V gene: TRBV4-2
clone size: NA
J gene: TRBJ2-5
D gene: NA

CDR3 protein: CASSSSGQNTEAFF
CDR3 DNA: TGTGCCAGCAGCTCCTCAGGGCAGAACACTGAAGCTTTCTTT
V gene: TRBV7-2
clone size: NA
J gene: TRBJ1-1
D gene: NA

CDR3 protein: CASRDSRYHEQYF
CDR3 DNA: TGTGCCAGTCGGGACTCCCGCTATCACGAGCAGTACTTC
V gene: TRBV6-1
clone size: NA
J gene: TRBJ2-7
D gene: NA

CDR3 protein: CASSTAGRGYGYTF
CDR3 DNA: TGTGCCAGCAGTACCGCAGGGAGGGGGTATGGCTACACCTTC
V gene: TRBV28
clone size: NA
J gene: TRBJ1-2
D gene: NA

CDR3 protein: CASSTRVVTEAFF
CDR3 DNA: TGTGCCAGCAGCACCAGGGTTGTCACTGAAGCTTTCTTT
V gene: TRBV7-9
clone size: NA
J gene: TRBJ1-1
D gene: NA

CDR3 protein: CASSQDPLIGDEQYF
CDR3 DNA: TGCGCCAGCAGCCAAGATCCCCTAATCGGGGACGAGCAGTACTTC
V gene: TRBV4-3
clone size: NA
J gene: TRBJ2-7
D gene: NA

CDR3 protein: CASSVRDRVDQPQHF
CDR3 DNA: TGTGCCAGCAGCGTCCGGGACAGGGTGGATCAGCCCCAGCATTTT
V gene: TRBV21-1
clone size: NA
J gene: TRBJ1-5
D gene: NA

CDR3 protein: CASVGGLAGKSEQFF
CDR3 DNA: TGTGCCAGCGTTGGAGGTCTAGCGGGGAAAAGTGAGCAGTTCTTC
V gene: TRBV28
clone size: NA
J gene: TRBJ2-1
D gene: TRBD2

CDR3 protein: CASRFDRDEQYF
CDR3 DNA: TGTGCCAGCAGATTTGACAGGGACGAGCAGTACTTC
V gene: TRBV7-6
clone size: NA
J gene: TRBJ2-7
D gene: TRBD1

CDR3 protein: CSSSLTGGPYTEAFF
CDR3 DNA: TGTTCCAGCAGCCTTACAGGGGGTCCGTACACTGAAGCTTTCTTT
V gene: TRBV7-9
clone size: few
J gene: TRBJ1-1
D gene: TRBD1

CDR3 protein: CASSVEYGGFYNEQFF
CDR3 DNA: TGTGCCAGCAGCGTAGAATACGGGGGGTTTTACAATGAGCAGTTCTTC
V gene: TRBV9
clone size: NA
J gene: TRBJ2-1
D gene: TRBD2

CDR3 protein: CASSLGRPSGEQFF
CDR3 DNA: TGCGCCAGCAGCTTGGGACGGCCGTCCGGGGAGCAGTTCTTC
V gene: TRBV5-1
clone size: few
J gene: TRBJ2-1
D gene: NA

CDR3 protein: CASSQRAGLTDTQYF
CDR3 DNA: TGTGCCAGCAGCCAGAGAGCGGGGCTCACAGATACGCAGTATTTT
V gene: TRBV14
clone size: once
J gene: TRBJ2-3
D gene: TRBD2

CDR3 protein: CASSGLGGGYGYTF
CDR3 DNA: TGTGCCAGCAGTGGGTTAGGGGGCGGCTATGGCTACACCTTC
V gene: TRBV2
clone size: once
J gene: TRBJ1-2
D gene: TRBD1

CDR3 protein: CASGTGSTPLHF
CDR3 DNA: TGTGCCAGCGGGACAGGGAGTACACCCCTCCACTTT
V gene: TRBV6-5
clone size: once
J gene: TRBJ1-6
D gene: TRBD1

CDR3 protein: CASSVRGGARETQYF
CDR3 DNA: TGTGCCAGCAGCGTTAGAGGGGGGGCCCGAGAGACCCAGTACTTC
V gene: TRBV9
clone size: once
J gene: TRBJ2-5
D gene: NA

CDR3 protein: CASSQDLPRTDTQYF
CDR3 DNA: TGCGCCAGCAGCCAAGACCTCCCCCGCACAGATACGCAGTATTTT
V gene: TRBV4-3
clone size: NA
J gene: TRBJ2-3
D gene: NA

CDR3 protein: CASSLRGGTGENIQYF
CDR3 DNA: TGCGCCAGCAGCTTGCGCGGAGGGACAGGGGAAAACATTCAGTACTTC
V gene: TRBV5-1
clone size: NA
J gene: TRBJ2-4
D gene: TRBD1

CDR3 protein: CASSVVLDTQYF
CDR3 DNA: TGTGCCAGCAGCGTAGTATTAGATACGCAGTATTTT
V gene: TRBV9
clone size: NA
J gene: TRBJ2-3
D gene: NA

CDR3 protein: CASSTPGTGVGQPQHF
CDR3 DNA: TGTGCCAGTAGTACTCCCGGGACAGGGGTTGGGCAGCCCCAGCATTTT
V gene: TRBV19
clone size: NA
J gene: TRBJ1-5
D gene: TRBD1

CDR3 protein: CASSQDTGGVTQYF
CDR3 DNA: TGCGCCAGCAGCCAGGACACCGGTGGGGTTACGCAGTATTTT
V gene: TRBV4-3
clone size: NA
J gene: TRBJ2-3
D gene: NA

CDR3 protein: CASSPPSGGPQETQYF
CDR3 DNA: TGTGCCAGCAGCCCCCCTAGCGGGGGACCCCAAGAGACCCAGTACTTC
V gene: TRBV7-2
clone size: few
J gene: TRBJ2-5
D gene: TRBD2

CDR3 protein: CATRGGSEKLFF
CDR3 DNA: TGTGCCACCAGGGGGGGAAGTGAAAAACTGTTTTTT
V gene: TRBV7-8
clone size: NA
J gene: TRBJ1-4
D gene: TRBD1

CDR3 protein: CASSEEGGSLGNTIYF
CDR3 DNA: TGTGCCAGCAGTGAAGAAGGAGGGTCCTTAGGAAACACCATATATTTT
V gene: TRBV2
clone size: NA
J gene: TRBJ1-3
D gene: NA

CDR3 protein: CASSHPVLTGELFF
CDR3 DNA: TGCGCCAGCAGCCACCCTGTTTTAACCGGGGAGCTGTTTTTT
V gene: TRBV4-1
clone size: NA
J gene: TRBJ2-2
D gene: NA

CDR3 protein: CASSIGGVNTEAFF
CDR3 DNA: TGTGCCAGTAGTATAGGGGGAGTGAACACTGAAGCTTTCTTT
V gene: TRBV19
clone size: NA
J gene: TRBJ1-1
D gene: NA

CDR3 protein: CASTPRDFYEQYF
CDR3 DNA: TGTGCCAGCACTCCCCGGGACTTCTACGAGCAGTACTTC
V gene: TRBV6-1
clone size: few
J gene: TRBJ2-7
D gene: NA

CDR3 protein: CASPKGQGAYEQYF
CDR3 DNA: TGTGCCAGCCCAAAGGGACAGGGGGCTTACGAGCAGTACTTC
V gene: TRBV6-5
clone size: NA
J gene: TRBJ2-7
D gene: TRBD1

CDR3 protein: CASKTSEGSGANVLTF
CDR3 DNA: TGTGCCAGCAAGACATCGGAGGGATCTGGGGCCAACGTCCTGACTTTC
V gene: TRBV7-9
clone size: NA
J gene: TRBJ2-6
D gene: NA

CDR3 protein: CASSVLAGGRVDSDTQYF
CDR3 DNA: TGTGCCAGCAGCGTACTAGCGGGGGGGCGAGTGGATTCGGATACGCAGTATTTT
V gene: TRBV9
clone size: NA
J gene: TRBJ2-3
D gene: TRBD2

CDR3 protein: CASRVNGIAGSYTF
CDR3 DNA: TGTGCCAGCAGAGTAAACGGGATCGCGGGTTCCTACACCTTC
V gene: TRBV28
clone size: NA
J gene: TRBJ1-2
D gene: NA

CDR3 protein: CASSPRRSSGNTIYF
CDR3 DNA: TGTGCCAGCAGCCCCCGGCGGAGCTCTGGAAACACCATATATTTT
V gene: TRBV7-6
clone size: few
J gene: TRBJ1-3
D gene: NA

CDR3 protein: CASGAGRGSEQFF
CDR3 DNA: TGTGCCAGCGGTGCCGGGCGGGGGAGTGAGCAGTTCTTC
V gene: TRBV7-3
clone size: NA
J gene: TRBJ2-1
D gene: TRBD2

CDR3 protein: CASSDSTSGGDTQYF
CDR3 DNA: TGTGCCAGCAGTGACTCGACTAGCGGGGGGGATACGCAGTATTTT
V gene: TRBV6-4
clone size: once
J gene: TRBJ2-3
D gene: TRBD2

CDR3 protein: CASSPGLAGAYEQYF
CDR3 DNA: TGTGCCAGCAGTCCGGGACTAGCGGGGGCCTACGAGCAGTACTTC
V gene: TRBV27
clone size: NA
J gene: TRBJ2-7
D gene: TRBD2

CDR3 protein: CASREGGLDQPQHF
CDR3 DNA: TGTGCCAGCAGAGAAGGGGGCCTAGACCAGCCCCAGCATTTT
V gene: TRBV7-2
clone size: NA
J gene: TRBJ1-5
D gene: TRBD1

CDR3 protein: CAITGTGNYEQYF
CDR3 DNA: TGTGCCATAACCGGGACAGGGAATTACGAGCAGTACTTC
V gene: TRBV2
clone size: NA
J gene: TRBJ2-7
D gene: TRBD1

CDR3 protein: CAWNTGANVLTF
CDR3 DNA: TGTGCCTGGAACACTGGGGCCAACGTCCTGACTTTC
V gene: TRBV30
clone size: NA
J gene: TRBJ2-6
D gene: NA

CDR3 protein: CASSDYQGANEKLFF
CDR3 DNA: TGCGCCAGCAGCGACTATCAGGGGGCAAATGAAAAACTGTTTTTT
V gene: TRBV5-1
clone size: NA
J gene: TRBJ1-4
D gene: TRBD1